Listed below are T cell receptor beta chains from one sample, sequenced in a study of blood T cells in healthy people across ages. MiXCR was run by TCRdb on the 5' RACE reads, yielding one entry per CDR3 protein. The sample has 590,000 or so distinct CDR3 sequences, roughly 31% seen once. Material for sequencing was blood. The receptors come from an elderly woman in good health. The CDR3 runs from the conserved cysteine through the conserved F or W. D genes are given only for firm matches. Where a row states a size, it is once, few, many or the class of an expanded clone; other rows omit it.

clone_size,d_call,j_call,v_call,cdr3_nt,cdr3_aa
many,TRBD1,TRBJ2-7,TRBV5-5,TGTGCCAGCAGCCTGTCGGGGACAGGGTACGAGCAGTACTTC,CASSLSGTGYEQYF
many,-,TRBJ2-5,TRBV28,TGTGCCAGCAGTCTCCCAGGTGGGGGACAAGAGACCCAGTACTTC,CASSLPGGGQETQYF
many,-,TRBJ2-3,TRBV5-1,TGCGCCAGCTGCAATCTGAGGGGAGGAGATACGCAGTATTTT,CASCNLRGGDTQYF
-,TRBD1,TRBJ1-5,TRBV7-8,TGTGCCAGCAGAATGTCCGGGACAGCTAGCAATCAGCCCCAGCATTTT,CASRMSGTASNQPQHF
many,TRBD2,TRBJ2-5,TRBV7-9,TGTGCCAGCAGCCCCGGAAGACTAGCGGGGGGTCAAGAGACCCAGTACTTC,CASSPGRLAGGQETQYF
many,-,TRBJ1-2,TRBV12-3/TRBV12-4,TGTGCCAGCAGTTCCTCAGGGACACTGAACTATGGCTACACCTTC,CASSSSGTLNYGYTF
many,TRBD2,TRBJ2-3,TRBV20-1,TGCAGTGCTTTAAACTTAGCGGGGGGCCTGTTTGATACGCAGTATTTT,CSALNLAGGLFDTQYF
-,-,TRBJ2-7,TRBV7-6,TGTGCCAGCAGCTTGAAACAGGGAAGTTGGGAGCAGTACTTC,CASSLKQGSWEQYF
-,TRBD2,TRBJ2-7,TRBV20-1,TGCAGTGCTAGTGACCAGCGGGGTTACAATGAGCAGTACTTC,CSASDQRGYNEQYF
once,-,TRBJ2-1,TRBV20-1,TGCAGTGCTAGTGTGGGGGAGGCGGATGAGCAGTTCTTC,CSASVGEADEQFF
-,TRBD2,TRBJ2-7,TRBV20-1,TGCAGTGCCAGGGCTAGCGGGTACTACGAGCAGTACTTC,CSARASGYYEQYF
-,TRBD1,TRBJ2-1,TRBV30,TGTGTCTGGAGCAAAGGACAGGACAATTACAATGAGCAGTTCTTC,CVWSKGQDNYNEQFF
few,-,TRBJ1-4,TRBV20-1,TGCAGTGCCCCGATGGAAAGGATGGGTGAAAAACTGTTTTTT,CSAPMERMGEKLFF
many,-,TRBJ2-5,TRBV12-3/TRBV12-4,TGTGCCAGCACCCCCATCGGAAATCAAGAGACCCAGTACTTC,CASTPIGNQETQYF
once,-,TRBJ1-1,TRBV6-6,TGTGCCAGCAGTTACTCTGGGGTTATGGGGGTGACCACTGAAGCTTTCTTT,CASSYSGVMGVTTEAFF
-,-,TRBJ2-2,TRBV5-4,TGTGCCAGCAGCTTATCCAGGTCCGGGGAGCTGTTTTTT,CASSLSRSGELFF
-,-,TRBJ2-7,TRBV20-1,TGCAGTGTGGATGGGGTTGACTACGAGCAGTACTTC,CSVDGVDYEQYF
-,-,TRBJ1-4,TRBV28,TGTGCCAGCAGTTTCAGCGAAAAACTGTTTTTT,CASSFSEKLFF
many,-,TRBJ2-1,TRBV20-1,TGCAGTGCCAGAGCGTTCAATGAGCAGTTCTTC,CSARAFNEQFF
many,-,TRBJ2-5,TRBV2,TGTGCCAGCAGTGGGGACGGGGAAGAGACCCAGTACTTC,CASSGDGEETQYF
many,-,TRBJ1-5,TRBV7-8,TGTGCCAGCAGCTTACTGGGGGCGAGCAATCAGCCCCAGCATTTT,CASSLLGASNQPQHF
-,-,TRBJ1-1,TRBV7-3,TGTGCCAGCAGCCCTCAGCGGAACACTGGAGCTTTCTTT,CASSPQRNTGAFF